The source of this TCR beta chain is a study of patients and donors after allogeneic stem cell transplantation. TCRdb called the RT-PCR reads again in MiXCR, with one record for every CDR3 protein. The sample holds 400,000 to 500,000 distinct CDR3 sequences, 16% seen once. CDR3 length: 16 amino acids. The V gene end was trimmed by 4 bases and the J gene end by 1 base; junction bases not matched to a gene: 5. Germline CDR1 KGHDR, CDR2 SFDVKD. This clonotype was counted only a few times. Sequenced input: blood, either unsorted or a sorted T cell fraction (not recorded which). The V call is TRBV24-1, the J call TRBJ2-3; TRBD2 matches 9 bases. The TCR was taken from a human donor who was either an allogeneic HSCT recipient or a stem cell or donor lymphocyte infusion donor (not recorded which). It is not recorded whose cells these are; they may come from a transplant donor. The CDR3 DNA sequence: TGTGCCACCAGTGAACATAGCGGGGGAGGCACAGATACGCAGTATTTT. Its translation is CATSEHSGGGTDTQYF.